Below, one TCR beta chain is given with its context. The data belong to a study of blood T cell repertoires in COVID-19. V lost 1 base and J 4 bases, leaving 8 bases between the germline ends. The CDR3 length is 14 residues. Germline CDR1 is MNHEY and CDR2 is SMNVEV (reference sequence). Produced via immunoSEQ multiplex PCR; TCRdb's table is partial and in-frame only. The repertoire has just over 650,000 clones, 70% to 90% of them found once; the top ten carry 0.2% to 0.3%. The material sequenced was peripheral blood. The J gene is TRBJ1-5, the V gene TRBV27, with unresolved D. The sequence was collected from a woman younger than 35 with acute or convalescent COVID-19. The CDR3 loop is CASSLLAGNQPQHF. Written as DNA, the CDR3 is TGTGCCAGCAGTTTATTGGCAGGAAATCAGCCCCAGCATTTT.